The present T cell receptor beta chain was sequenced within a study of T cell responses to AZD1222 COVID-19 vaccine (dated by TCRdb to the early 2020s). Background for the entire study: AZD1222 recipients with second doses at about 4 weeks or about 12 weeks were pooled, because spike-specific TCR depth and breadth did not differ between schedules. TCR sequencing was performed for some 250 trial participants, of whom roughly 200 were given two doses of AZD1222 and 26 were given two doses of MenACWY control vaccine. Trial participants were enrolled by age into subgroups of 18-55, 56-69 and 70-plus years, and roughly 160, 29 and 62 TCR-sequenced participants, respectively, were included in these subgroups. The study at large found these results: Epitopes outside the regions mutated in the B.1.351 and B.1.1.7 variants were reportedly recognized by nearly half of the unique spike-specific TCRs. Participants were mostly white British, with more females than males. The authors suggested clonal diversity may have been underestimated. Conclusions about previously exposed vaccinees are limited, since just five or six AZD1222 recipients were seropositive for SARS-CoV-2 at baseline. After two AZD1222 doses, both the breadth and the depth of spike-specific TCRs were significantly higher than at day 0 and than in MenACWY recipients. Vaccine-associated CD4 TCRs spanned the whole spike protein, with dominant responses in regions 160-218 and 743-854. Because no day 14 peak-response samples were available, the repertoires could be characterized only after the peak T cell response. In the small 56-69-year group, the increase in depth fell short of significance, most likely because of low power.

A remark on this clone: Its antigen specificity is not known. No much larger clonotype is one base removed from it; base qualities were not supplied.

What the time point label conveys for this sample: baseline before first vaccination. Vaccinee samples came from UK trials COV001 and COV002, including a single-blind randomized controlled phase 2/3 trial of AZD1222 (ChAdOx1 nCoV-19) in healthy adults. For TCRbeta chain sequencing, PBMC samples were collected from trial participants at day 0 and at day 28 after the second dose. The CDR3 regions of human TCRbeta chains were analyzed by immunosequencing. On the study's bioinformatics: Repertoire TCRs were matched against a reference library of SARS-CoV-2-specific TCRs generated with the MIRA antigen-specificity platform. Breadth was defined as the fraction of unique TCRs that were SARS-CoV-2-associated. Depth was defined as the fraction of total T cells that were SARS-CoV-2-associated. Using the MIRA data, each spike-specific TCR was assigned both to the spike region to which the TCR was reactive and to a CD4 or CD8 class. Log10-transformed breadth and depth values were compared by one-way ANOVA with Sidak's multiple comparisons tests. TCRdb took this table from immuneACCESS and kept in-frame rearrangements with V and J called. Such tables lack part of the clones; where checked against another copy, unresolved V genes explain under half of the gap, and the rest is unexplained. Clonal size and the V and J genes are those of that table, whereas D and trimming came from the DNA. For this sample the table gives 150,000 to 200,000 clones, of which approximately 90% were detected only once. The biggest ten clones account for around 4% of the sample.

The source of this sequence is an adult in good health. The sequencing used peripheral blood, collected on day 0 of AZD1222 vaccination.

The DNA reads TGTGCCAGCAGGCCGGGACAGGGTGGGGGACGGTACTTC. The translation is CASRPGQGGGRYF. The V gene is TRBV2 and the J gene is TRBJ2-7, with 9 bases aligning to TRBD1. V trim: 6 bases; J trim: 12 bases; unmatched bases: 12. The germline V gene sets CDR1 to SNHLY and CDR2 to FYNNEI. Measured from the cysteine to the phenylalanine, the CDR3 is 13 residues long. The read is trimmed to its CDR3 DNA, 39 bases read in frame from base 1.